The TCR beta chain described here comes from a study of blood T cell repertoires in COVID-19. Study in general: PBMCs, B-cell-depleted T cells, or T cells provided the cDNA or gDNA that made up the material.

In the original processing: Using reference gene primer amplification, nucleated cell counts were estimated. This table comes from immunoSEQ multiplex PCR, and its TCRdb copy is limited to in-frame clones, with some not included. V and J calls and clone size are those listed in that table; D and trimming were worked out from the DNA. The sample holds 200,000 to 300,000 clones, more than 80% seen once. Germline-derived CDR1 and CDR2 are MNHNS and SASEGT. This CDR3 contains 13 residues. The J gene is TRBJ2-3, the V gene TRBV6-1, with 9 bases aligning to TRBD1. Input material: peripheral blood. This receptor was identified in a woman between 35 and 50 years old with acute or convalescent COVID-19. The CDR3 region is CASWDRAPDTQYF. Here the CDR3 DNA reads TGTGCTAGCTGGGACAGGGCTCCAGATACGCAGTATTTT.